This entry lists 4 T cell receptor beta chains sequenced from one sample in a study of blood T cell repertoires in COVID-19. Sequencing was performed with immunoSEQ multiplex PCR; in TCRdb, only in-frame clones are kept and a portion is missing. The table has 250,000 or so clones, about four fifths seen once. Sequences were obtained from PBMCs or T cells enriched from blood (not recorded which). The receptors were gathered from a man in his forties or fifties who had recovered from COVID-19.

The V call is TRBV5-1, the J call TRBJ2-3; possible D gene TRBD2, 6 bases. This CDR3 has 13 amino acids. CDR1 and CDR2 from the germline V gene are SGHRS and YFSETQ. Trimming took off 4 bases at V and 6 bases at J, with 12 bases between the two ends. The CDR3: CASSGTRGDTQYF. Here the CDR3 DNA reads TGCGCCAGCAGCGGGACTCGGGGGGATACGCAGTATTTT.

The chain joins TRBV6-6 to TRBJ2-2; D gene ambiguous. CDR1 is MNHNY, CDR2 SVGAGI, per germline (reference sequence). V shed 5 bases and J shed 4 bases, with 5 bases lying between them. This CDR3 region has 12 residues. The CDR3: CASSRSTGELFF. CDR3 nucleotides: TGTGCCAGCAGTCGGAGCACCGGGGAGCTGTTTTTT.

This chain joins TRBV18 and TRBJ2-5, with unresolved D. The germline gives CDR1 KGHSH, CDR2 LQKENI. The CDR3 runs to 12 residues. V gave up 1 base and J gave up 5 bases, with 5 bases separating them. The CDR3 DNA follows: TGTGCCAGCTCACCACTCGGGGAGACCCAGTACTTC. Protein product: CASSPLGETQYF.

The chain links TRBV5-1 to TRBJ2-1; 13 bases fit TRBD2. J lost 10 bases, V lost 4 bases, and 5 bases had no gene match. The CDR3 contains 14 residues. CDR1 is SGHRS, CDR2 YFSETQ, per germline. CDR3 in amino acids: CASSETSGGTEQFF. The CDR3, as DNA: TGCGCCAGCAGCGAGACTAGCGGGGGGACCGAGCAGTTCTTC.